This T cell receptor beta chain was identified in a study of cytomegalovirus exposure and HLA in healthy donors. The PCR had 60 Vbeta and 13 Jbeta primers. Here immunoSEQ multiplex PCR was the method, and the copy in TCRdb shows in-frame clones only, minus some. The profile shows some 160,000 clones, around 77% of them singletons. V lost 4 bases to trimming and J lost 8 bases; unmatched junction nucleotides: 11. The CDR3 spans 15 residues. Looked up from germline, CDR1 is MGHDK and CDR2 is SYGVNS. This receptor was identified in a woman in her twenties or thirties in good health and CMV-seronegative. The chain carries TRBV25-1 and TRBJ1-3, with 7 positions matching TRBD1. The material sequenced was PBMCs. The CDR3 DNA sequence: TGTGCCAGCAGTGCCCTCGACAGGGACGTGGACACCATATATTTT. It specifies CASSALDRDVDTIYF.